The next 23 T cell receptor beta chains were all read from a single sample in a study of blood T cell repertoires in COVID-19. Profiled with immunoSEQ multiplex PCR; TCRdb holds only in-frame clones, not every one. The top ten clones hold roughly 4.5% of a sample with 100,000 to 150,000 clones, roughly 90% of them seen once. Sequencing was done on a sample of peripheral blood. All receptors come from a man in his sixties with COVID-19, enrolled during active disease.

The chain links TRBV10-1 to TRBJ1-6; the D is unclear. V was pared by 2 bases and J by 7 bases, with 6 bases between. This CDR3 contains 13 residues. The germline V gene has CDR1 WNHNN and CDR2 SYGVQD (reference sequence). Written as DNA, the CDR3 is TGCGCCAGCAGTGAGGACACCAATTCACCCCTCCACTTT. It translates to CASSEDTNSPLHF.

This clone has a single count. V and J are TRBV5-4 and TRBJ2-1; 9 bases line up with TRBD1. CDR1 and CDR2 (germline): SGHNT, YYREEE (reference sequence). The CDR3 length is 15 residues. The J segment lost 4 bases and the V segment lost 2 bases, leaving 4 bases of the junction unmatched. The chain's CDR3 is CASSFWTGAYNEQFF. CDR3 in DNA: TGTGCCAGCAGCTTCTGGACAGGGGCATACAATGAGCAGTTCTTC. Based on the CDR3 plus reference TRBV5-4 and TRBJ2-1, the full variable domain is ETGVTQSPTHLIKTRGQQVTLRCSSQSGHNTVSWYQQALGQGPQFIFQYYREEENGRGNFPPRFSGLQFPNYSSELNVNALELDDSALYLCASSFWTGAYNEQFFGPGTRLTVL.

The chain employs TRBV6-1 and TRBJ2-1; D is unclear. The CDR3 has 13 amino acids. V gave up 2 bases and J gave up 5 bases, with 7 bases separating them. Looked up from germline, CDR1 is MNHNS and CDR2 is SASEGT. The CDR3 protein is CASSESRNNEQFF. The CDR3 coding sequence is TGTGCCAGCAGTGAATCTAGAAACAATGAGCAGTTCTTC.

The chain is built from TRBV28 and TRBJ2-5, with D maybe TRBD2 (6 bases). V was trimmed by 2 bases and J by 1 base, leaving 14 bases between them. Germline V gene sequence: CDR1 MDHEN, CDR2 SYDVKM. This CDR3 has 16 residues. The chain's CDR3 is CASSLEGLPGQETQYF. The CDR3 coding sequence is TGTGCCAGCAGTTTAGAGGGACTGCCGGGCCAAGAGACCCAGTACTTC.

This chain uses TRBV30 with TRBJ2-2; D possibly corresponds to TRBD2 (5 bases). Deletions cut 0 bases from V and 4 bases from J, with 12 bases between. The CDR3 is 15 residues long. Germline CDR1 is GTSNPN and CDR2 is SVGIG (reference sequence). CDR3 nucleotide sequence: TGTGCCTGGAGTGTATCTAGCCGGATCACCGGGGAGCTGTTTTTT. The encoded protein is CAWSVSSRITGELFF.

As to this clone: One junction end does not reproduce the germline sequence, and a read error may be involved. The chain is built from TRBV5-1 and TRBJ1-1, with TRBD1 as a possible D gene (6 bases). Germline values: CDR1 SGHRS, CDR2 YFSETQ. The CDR3 length is 15 residues. CDR3 sequence reads: CARSRGRGDGGEAFF. Here the CDR3 DNA reads TGCGCCCGCAGCCGGGGGCGGGGGGACGGCGGTGAAGCTTTCTTT.

This chain links TRBV10-3 with TRBJ1-5; 7 positions match TRBD1. Germline V CDR1 and CDR2: ENHRY, SYGVKD. The CDR3 extends over 16 amino acids. The ends lost 0 bases at V and 1 base at J; junction bases unmatched: 3. CDR3 amino acids: CAISESGRGSNQPQHF. CDR3 DNA: TGTGCCATCAGTGAGTCAGGCAGGGGGAGCAATCAGCCCCAGCATTTT.

This clone was detected only a few times. V usage is TRBV4-3 and J usage is TRBJ2-2; 11 bases match TRBD2. CDR3 length equals 16 residues. Germline trimming cut 3 bases from V and 7 bases from J; bases unmatched to any gene: 7. Germline V gene data show CDR1 as LGHNA and CDR2 as YSLEER. CDR3 coding DNA: TGCGCCAGCAGCCACCTCGGGACTAGCGGATACGGGGAGCTGTTTTTT. Its protein product is CASSHLGTSGYGELFF.

This clone came up once. This chain joins TRBV28 and TRBJ1-3; 8 nucleotides line up with TRBD1. The V gene's germline CDR1 is MDHEN and CDR2 SYDVKM. This CDR3 is built from 14 residues. V shed 5 bases, J shed 2 bases, and the junction held 2 bases outside the gene matches. CDR3: CASSRTGTGNTIYF. CDR3 sequence (DNA): TGTGCCAGCAGTAGGACAGGGACTGGAAACACCATATATTTT.

The gene calls are TRBV7-6 and TRBJ1-5; 8 nucleotides line up with TRBD1. The V and J ends lost 4 bases and 2 bases, in that order; junction bases with no gene match: 4. This CDR3 is 15 amino acids long. Germline CDR1 SGHVS, CDR2 FNYEAQ. CDR3 in amino acids: CASSSRGQGNQPQHF. The CDR3, as DNA: TGTGCCAGCAGCTCGAGGGGACAGGGCAATCAGCCCCAGCATTTT. The complete variable domain, with remaining parts taken from reference TRBV7-6 and TRBJ1-5, reads GAGVSQSPRYKVTKRGQDVALRCDPISGHVSLYWYRQALGQGPEFLTYFNYEAQQDKSGLPNDRFSAERPEGSISTLTIQRTEQRDSAMYRCASSSRGQGNQPQHFGDGTRLSIL.

The chain couples TRBV30 to TRBJ2-7, with 12 bases fitting TRBD2. Unmatched junction bases numbered 7, after V lost 0 bases and J lost 7 bases. Germline lookup yields CDR1 GTSNPN and CDR2 SVGIG (reference sequence). This CDR3 spans 15 amino acids. CDR3 in DNA: TGTGCCTGGAGTGTGGGGCTAGCGGGAGGGCAAGAGCAGTACTTC. Its protein product is CAWSVGLAGGQEQYF.

The CDR3 coding sequence is TGTGCCAGCCACTCAGGTTACGAGCAGTACTTC. It translates to CASHSGYEQYF. The chain joins TRBV21-1 to TRBJ2-7; the D call TRBD1 from the table was never checked on the DNA. TRBV21-1 represents a pseudogene. This CDR3 is built from 11 residues.

The J gene is TRBJ1-3, the V gene TRBV7-2; no definite D call. From germline, CDR1 is SGHTA and CDR2 FQGNSA. This CDR3 is 16 amino acids long. With 5 bases removed from V and 0 bases from J, the gap between germline ends came to 14 bases. Written as DNA, the CDR3 is TGTGCCAGCAGCCTTCAAGAGGTCCTCTCTGGAAACACCATATATTTT. It codes for CASSLQEVLSGNTIYF.

This sequence joins TRBV20-1 and TRBJ2-7, with 8 bases identical to TRBD2. The germline gives CDR1 DFQATT, CDR2 SNEGSKA (reference sequence). The CDR3 sequence is 14 residues long. The V gene end was trimmed by 3 bases and the J gene end by 2 bases; junction bases not matched to a gene: 6. CDR3 bases: TGCAGTGCTAGTAGCGGGACTACCACCTACGAGCAGTACTTC. Protein product: CSASSGTTTYEQYF.

CDR3 DNA sequence: TGTGCCTGGAGTGGGGACAGGGTATCGACGCAGTACTTC. Its translation is CAWSGDRVSTQYF. V usage is TRBV30 and J usage is TRBJ2-7; TRBD1 aligns across 9 bases. V lost 1 base to trimming and J lost 9 bases; unmatched junction nucleotides: 7. This CDR3 contains 13 residues. Germline assignment: CDR1 GTSNPN and CDR2 SVGIG (reference sequence).

This chain uses TRBV12-3 or TRBV12-4 with TRBJ1-4; TRBD1 is a possible D gene (5 bases). V lost 7 bases and J lost 3, with 9 bases in between. The CDR3 covers 13 residues. Here the CDR3 reads CASTQGPNEKLFF. The CDR3 region has the DNA TGTGCCAGCACCCAGGGCCCTAATGAAAAACTGTTTTTT.

The chain employs TRBV2 and TRBJ1-4; 7 bases line up with TRBD1. Unmatched junction bases numbered 9, after V lost 1 base and J lost 7 bases. In germline, CDR1 is SNHLY, CDR2 FYNNEI. The CDR3 has 16 residues. The CDR3 spells CASSEGGWTGGEKLFF. In DNA, the CDR3 is TGTGCCAGCAGTGAAGGGGGGTGGACAGGTGGTGAAAAACTGTTTTTT.

This clone was recorded once. V is TRBV18 and J is TRBJ1-2; D perhaps matches TRBD1 (6 bases). In germline, CDR1 is KGHSH, CDR2 LQKENI. The ends were cut back, 6 bases at V and 5 bases at J, with 19 bases in the middle. The CDR3 is 15 amino acids. The CDR3 sequence is CASSIIKQGLYGYTF. The CDR3 nucleotides read TGTGCCAGCTCGATAATTAAACAGGGACTATATGGCTACACCTTC. Variable domain in full (rest from reference TRBV18 and TRBJ1-2): NAGVMQNPRHLVRRRGQEARLRCSPMKGHSHVYWYRQLPEEGLKFMVYLQKENIIDESGMPKERFSAEFPKEGPSILRIQQVVRGDSAAYFCASSIIKQGLYGYTFGSGTRLTVV.

This chain uses TRBV27 with TRBJ1-5; possibly TRBD1 for D (6 bases). Germline CDR1 reads MNHEY; CDR2 reads SMNVEV (reference sequence). The ends were cut back, 5 bases at V and 7 bases at J, with 15 bases in the middle. The CDR3 has 14 amino acids. The CDR3 loop reads CASSPRQAGQPQHF. Here the CDR3 DNA reads TGTGCCAGCAGTCCCCGACAGGCAGGACAGCCCCAGCATTTT.

The J gene is TRBJ1-1, the V gene TRBV6-5; weak D call: TRBD1 (6 bases). V lost 7 bases and J 3 bases, leaving 12 bases between the germline ends. CDR1 is MNHEY and CDR2 is SVGAGI in the germline V gene. There are 13 residues in the CDR3. The CDR3 bases are TGTGCCAGCAAGAAGGGGGAGTACACTGAAGCTTTCTTT. Its translation: CASKKGEYTEAFF.

The genes are TRBV25-1 and TRBJ1-2; no definite D call. The CDR3 contains 12 residues. The V end lost 4 bases, the J end lost 2 bases, and 5 bases lay between the germline ends. Germline CDR1 MGHDK, CDR2 SYGVNS. This chain's CDR3 is CASSGVNYGYTF. The CDR3 DNA is TGTGCCAGCAGTGGCGTCAACTATGGCTACACCTTC.

The chain carries TRBV27 and TRBJ2-1, with 7 positions matching TRBD2. Germline loops: CDR1 MNHEY, CDR2 SMNVEV (reference sequence). J lost 7 bases, V lost 5 bases, and 2 bases had no gene match. The CDR3 has 12 amino acids. The CDR3 loop is CASSDGGNEQFF. The CDR3 DNA is TGTGCCAGCAGTGACGGGGGGAATGAGCAGTTCTTC.

The rearrangement links TRBV3-1 (or the pseudogene TRBV3-2) to TRBJ2-1; 10 nucleotides match TRBD1. This CDR3 is built from 15 residues. Losses at the gene ends were 4 bases for V and 7 bases for J; bases not matched to a gene: 7. The V gene's germline CDR1 is LGHDT and CDR2 YNNKEL (reference sequence). The CDR3 DNA reads as TGTGCCAGCAGCCCACCCGGACAGGGGGGGAATGAGCAGTTCTTC. Its translation: CASSPPGQGGNEQFF.